The source of this T cell receptor beta chain is a study of cytomegalovirus exposure and HLA in healthy donors (TCRdb year 2017). A note on the overall study: In an earlier analysis of 587 of the donors, less than 350 Gb of sequence data and just under 120 million unique TCR beta sequences from 150 million to 200 million T cells were reported. An early release covering roughly 580 HLA-typed donors comprised roughly 300 gigabases of sequencing data and about 90 million unique TCR sequences. Among the approximately 400 genotyped donors, about 85% belonged to the genetic ancestry cluster associated with self-reported Caucasian donors. The study aimed to test whether cataloging public T cell receptors could reveal signatures of past pathogen exposure. Using immunosequencing, the study profiled T cell repertoires from some 670 subjects and related those repertoires to cytomegalovirus serostatus. In addition to the first cohort of around 670 subjects, a separate validation cohort of 130 or so different subjects was used. To predict cytomegalovirus infection status, the study brought together high-throughput TCR immunosequencing, statistical association of individual TCRs with disease status, and machine learning. A later analysis re-analyzed previously published TCR beta repertoires from about 600 donors and added high-resolution HLA genotyping to study TCR occurrence patterns. The later analysis used no new phenotypic data to find candidate immune exposures, relying instead on TCR beta sequences and their occurrence across donors. In an earlier analysis of a few hundred of the donors, high-throughput TCR beta sequencing was used to judge whether each TCR beta V gene segment behaved as functional or pseudogenic. Donor age, sex, ethnicity and CMV serostatus were collected together with the repertoire data. Genome-wide SNP genotypes for about 60% of the 666 donors were used in a later genetic analysis, which treated that subset as a discovery cohort. All discovery cohort repertoires had been generated using a single sequencing platform. Both class I and class II loci were covered by HLA typing, at four-digit resolution. Typing coverage varied by locus: roughly 629-630 donors for A, B, C, DRB1 and DQB1; approximately 500 for DQA1; 600 to 610 for DPA1; 450 to 480 for DPB1. A handful of DR-DQ haplotypes were handled as single units for association and clustering because linkage in the cohort was strong. Across about 380 genotyped donors of the cohort, an average of about 200,000 unique TCR beta nucleotide sequences per donor were sequenced, and roughly 17% of those sequences were non-productive. Here is what the overall study found, with its caveats: The sequencing pipeline was judged likely to have produced a cluster of highly shared sequence variants as a technical artifact. In a later analysis, the rate of TCR association differed among HLA loci, with DRB1 alleles having the most associated TCRs and HLA-C alleles having the fewest. In vitro tests confirmed that a few of the cytomegalovirus-associated TCR beta chains recognize cytomegalovirus antigens. The earlier analysis of around 600 of the donors excluded about 16 rarely observed V segments, including chromosome 9 orphons, because counts were too low. Roughly uniform sequencing depth across donors was assumed in presence/absence analyses, although this assumption may not hold. CMV serostatus was the only immune exposure information available for the cohort. In a later analysis, several top co-occurrence clusters were reported to appear linked to parvovirus B19, influenza, CMV and Epstein-Barr virus. At a false discovery rate of 0.05, a later analysis linked approximately 18,000 TCR beta sequences to specific HLA alleles. Correlated functional status among segregating V segments might reflect linkage disequilibrium, but an unknown experimental factor could not be ruled out. According to a later analysis, most CMV-associated TCR beta chains appeared to be HLA-restricted, and the HLA associations seemed to be driven largely by CMV exposure. While some public TCRs were present in many individuals, most TCR sequences turned up only very rarely across donors. In an earlier analysis of over 550 of the donors, most TCR beta V segments were observed in productive rearrangements about 87% or about 30% of the time, broadly matching IMGT annotations. Cytomegalovirus status was reported to be diagnosed by the classifier with high specificity and sensitivity in both the original and validation cohorts. A further reported finding was that TCR beta sequences accurately predicted the HLA-A and HLA-B alleles for most subjects in the first cohort. Because some donors lacked HLA typing at each locus, the association tests relied only on the typed subset. The study listed 150 to 200 TCR beta chains as associated with cytomegalovirus. Compared with equally common non-associated chains, HLA-associated TCR beta chains in a later analysis were more clonally expanded and had lower generation probabilities. Only TCR beta chains were sequenced in this cohort, and the absence of alpha or paired-chain data limited detectable features. An association between a missense DCLRE1C variant and V-gene and J-gene trimming of TCR beta chains was found in a later genetic analysis and replicated in an independent cohort. According to a later genetic analysis, donors in an Asian-associated ancestry cluster had fewer N-insertions in productive TCRs than the approximately 610-donor mean. It was suggested by the authors that the approach could potentially be generalized to other disease states and immunological phenotypes. Strong co-occurrence of HLA alleles, especially DR and DQ, made assigning TCR associations to individual alleles difficult. Some IMGT-functional V segments, including TRBV6-2 and TRBV6-3, could not be distinguished by the 87-base-pair reads and were therefore excluded.

Library generation was performed with the immunoSEQ multiplex PCR assay. For the multiplex PCR, a mixture combining 60 forward primers for TCR Vbeta segments and 13 reverse primers for TCR Jbeta segments was used. The CDR3 region of rearranged TCR beta genes was amplified from genomic DNA by a multiplex PCR assay. The Illumina HiSeq System was used to sequence the amplified TCR beta libraries as 87-base-pair reads. Regarding the original processing steps: A later analysis counted approximately 84 million unique TCR beta chains across the 666 repertoires, and roughly 10 million of these chains were shared by at least two donors. Raw reads were error-corrected and collapsed into unique sequences by a nearest-neighbor algorithm in which closely related sequences were merged to remove PCR and sequencing errors. To assign V, D and J gene segments, CDR3 sequences were aligned to IMGT reference sequences. For a sequence to be retained, at least a six-nucleotide match to both a V gene segment and a J gene segment was required. Rearrangements were classified as productive when the CDR3 lacked stop codons and remained in frame with V and J, and all other rearrangements were classified as non-productive. CDR3 was defined by IMGT convention, running from the second conserved V-encoded cysteine to the conserved J-encoded phenylalanine. Sequences without an unambiguous match to a single V gene segment were excluded from the earlier analysis of approximately 560 of the donors. In an earlier analysis of roughly 600 of the donors, a V segment was called functional when productive rearrangements were above 56.7%, and segregating when the standard deviation between donors exceeded 5%. A statistical classification framework was built to diagnose cytomegalovirus status from the catalog of TCR beta chain sequences. In a later analysis, V and J genes were assigned by comparing TCR nucleotide sequences against IMGT/GENE-DB human TR gene sequences. A later analysis assigned CDR3 sequences and most-parsimonious VDJ recombination scenarios with the TCRdist pipeline. A later analysis defined each TCR beta chain by its CDR3 amino acid sequence plus V-gene family, and excluded reads lacking a unique V-gene family. A later analysis removed roughly 590 highly shared, low-generation-probability nucleotide sequences to deal with suspected cross-contamination and a sequencing artifact. In a later analysis, a clonal expansion index for each public chain was calculated from normalized within-repertoire ranks of inferred template counts. Generation probabilities in a later analysis came from a VDJ recombination model fitted to out-of-frame rearrangements, and those results were checked against IGoR. In a later analysis, TCR-TCR, TCR-HLA and TCR-CMV co-occurrence was scored with hypergeometric tests, and a repertoire-size bias correction was applied to TCR pairs. False discovery rates were estimated in a later analysis by permuting HLA or CMV assignments 20 times. In a later analysis, co-occurring TCRs were grouped using DBSCAN, and TCRdist sequence similarity was added for clustering within HLA-allele-positive subsets. For co-occurrence clustering, repertoires with fewer than 30,000 or more than 120,000 public chains were excluded, along with five repertoires with anomalous nucleotide sharing. The table comes from immuneACCESS by way of TCRdb, which keeps in-frame sequences with V and J called. Part of the clones is missing from these tables; in studies checked, under half for an unresolved V gene and the rest for unknown reasons. V and J calls and clone size are given by that table; D and trimming were obtained from the DNA. Recorded for this sample are about 190,000 clones; 80% of them occurred a single time. The ten largest clones add up to approximately 6.3% of the sample.

The cohort was made up of 666 healthy bone marrow donors. At the time of sampling, all cohort members were nominally healthy, though unrecorded immune exposures were likely present. The donor tested CMV seropositive and was one of the 289 seropositive cohort members. Each donor provided a peripheral blood sample, and peripheral blood mononuclear cells were used for TCR beta sequencing. The Qiagen DNeasy Blood Extraction Kit was used to extract genomic DNA from the blood cell samples. Comments on this clone: What this receptor recognizes is not known. The sample holds no much larger clone one base away, and base qualities are not on file.

From the germline V gene (reference sequence), CDR1 is MNHEY and CDR2 is SMNVEV. The CDR3 goes from the cysteine to the phenylalanine over 15 residues. The DNA shown is the 45-base CDR3, in frame from base 1. V and J lose 4 bases and 6 bases, and a span of 19 bases separates them. Source material: PBMCs. This sequence uses TRBV27 and TRBJ2-7; the D gene is possibly TRBD1, with 5 bases matching. The sequence was collected from a man aged 40-49 years in good health and CMV-seropositive. The nucleotide sequence is given as TGTGCCAGCAGTTATCGGGCCATGACAGACTGCGAGCAGTACTTC. Translated, it gives CASSYRAMTDCEQYF.